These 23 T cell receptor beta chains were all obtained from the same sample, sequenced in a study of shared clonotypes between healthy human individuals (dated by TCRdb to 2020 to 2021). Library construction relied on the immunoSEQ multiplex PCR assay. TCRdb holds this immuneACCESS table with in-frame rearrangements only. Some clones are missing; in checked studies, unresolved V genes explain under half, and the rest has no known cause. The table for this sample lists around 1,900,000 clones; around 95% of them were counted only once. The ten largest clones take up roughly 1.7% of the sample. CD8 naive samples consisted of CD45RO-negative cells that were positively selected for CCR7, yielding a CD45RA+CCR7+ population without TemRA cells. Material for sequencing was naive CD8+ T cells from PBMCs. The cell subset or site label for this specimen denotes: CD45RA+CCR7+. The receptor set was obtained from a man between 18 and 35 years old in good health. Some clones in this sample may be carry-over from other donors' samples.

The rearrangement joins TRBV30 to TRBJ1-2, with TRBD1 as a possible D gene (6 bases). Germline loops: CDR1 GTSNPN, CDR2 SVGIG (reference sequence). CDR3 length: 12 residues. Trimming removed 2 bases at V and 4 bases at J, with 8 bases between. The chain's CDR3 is CAWSLDSYGYTF. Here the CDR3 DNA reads TGTGCCTGGAGTCTGGACAGCTATGGCTACACCTTC.

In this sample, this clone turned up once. The CDR3 DNA follows: TGTGCCAGCAGCCAATTCCTAGCGGGAGGTTACAATGAGCAGTTCTTC. Translated: CASSQFLAGGYNEQFF. V usage is TRBV14 and J usage is TRBJ2-1, with TRBD2 identical over 11 bases. The CDR3 totals 16 residues. The V gene's germline CDR1 is SGHDN and CDR2 FVKESK. The ends lost 2 bases at V and 4 bases at J; junction bases unmatched: 4.

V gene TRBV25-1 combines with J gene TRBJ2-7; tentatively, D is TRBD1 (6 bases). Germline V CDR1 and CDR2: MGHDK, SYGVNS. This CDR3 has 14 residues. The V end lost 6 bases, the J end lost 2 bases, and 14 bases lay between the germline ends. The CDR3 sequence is CASRPSGHPYEQYF. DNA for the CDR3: TGTGCCAGCAGACCCTCGGGACACCCCTACGAGCAGTACTTC.

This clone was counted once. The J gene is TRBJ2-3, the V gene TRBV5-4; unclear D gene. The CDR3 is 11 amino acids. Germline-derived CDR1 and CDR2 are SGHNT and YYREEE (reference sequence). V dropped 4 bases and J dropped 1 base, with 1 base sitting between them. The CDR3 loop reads CASSRTDTQYF. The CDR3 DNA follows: TGTGCCAGCAGCCGCACAGATACGCAGTATTTT.

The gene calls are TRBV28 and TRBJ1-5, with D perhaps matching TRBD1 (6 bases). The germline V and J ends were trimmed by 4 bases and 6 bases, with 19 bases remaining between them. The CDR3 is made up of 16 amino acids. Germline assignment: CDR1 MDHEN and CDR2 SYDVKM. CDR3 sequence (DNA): TGTGCCAGCAGTTCCGGGGGCAGGGGTGTCAGTCAGCCCCAGCATTTT. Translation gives CASSSGGRGVSQPQHF. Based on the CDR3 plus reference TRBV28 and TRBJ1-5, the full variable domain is DVKVTQSSRYLVKRTGEKVFLECVQDMDHENMFWYRQDPGLGLRLIYFSYDVKMKEKGDIPEGYSVSREKKERFSLILESASTNQTSMYLCASSSGGRGVSQPQHFGDGTRLSIL.

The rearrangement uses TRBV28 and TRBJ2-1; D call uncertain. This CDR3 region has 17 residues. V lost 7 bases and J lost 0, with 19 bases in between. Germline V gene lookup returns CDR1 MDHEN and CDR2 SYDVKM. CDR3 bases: TGTGCCAGCACCACACACCCACAAGAGGTCTCCTACAATGAGCAGTTCTTC. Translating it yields CASTTHPQEVSYNEQFF.

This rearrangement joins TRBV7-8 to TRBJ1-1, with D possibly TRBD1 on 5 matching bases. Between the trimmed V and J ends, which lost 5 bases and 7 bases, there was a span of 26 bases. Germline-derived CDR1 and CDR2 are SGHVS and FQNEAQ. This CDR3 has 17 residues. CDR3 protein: CASSQTQTGTRTYEAFF. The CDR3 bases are TGTGCCAGCAGCCAAACACAGACCGGGACCCGAACATATGAAGCTTTCTTT.

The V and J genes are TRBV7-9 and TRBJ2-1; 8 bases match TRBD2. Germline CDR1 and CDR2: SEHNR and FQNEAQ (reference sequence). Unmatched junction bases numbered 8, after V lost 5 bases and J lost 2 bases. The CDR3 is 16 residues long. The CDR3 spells CASSRLASGAYNEQFF. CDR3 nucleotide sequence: TGTGCCAGCAGCCGACTAGCGAGCGGGGCCTACAATGAGCAGTTCTTC.

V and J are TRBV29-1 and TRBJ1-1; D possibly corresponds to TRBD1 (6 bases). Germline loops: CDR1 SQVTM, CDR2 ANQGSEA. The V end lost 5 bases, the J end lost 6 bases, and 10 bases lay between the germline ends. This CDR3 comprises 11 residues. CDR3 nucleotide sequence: TGCAGCGTTTACAAGGGGGCTGAAGCTTTCTTT. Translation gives CSVYKGAEAFF.

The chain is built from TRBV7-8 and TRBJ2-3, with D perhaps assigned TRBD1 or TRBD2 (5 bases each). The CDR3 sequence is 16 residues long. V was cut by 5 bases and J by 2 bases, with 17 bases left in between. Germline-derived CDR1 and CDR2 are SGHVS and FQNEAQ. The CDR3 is CASSPTGTDYTDTQYF. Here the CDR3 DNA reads TGTGCCAGCAGCCCCACCGGGACGGATTACACAGATACGCAGTATTTT.

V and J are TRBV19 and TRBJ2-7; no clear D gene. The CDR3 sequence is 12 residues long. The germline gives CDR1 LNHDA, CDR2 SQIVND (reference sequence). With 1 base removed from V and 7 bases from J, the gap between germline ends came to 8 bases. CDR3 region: CASSIGFGEQYF. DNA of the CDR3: TGTGCCAGTAGTATAGGTTTTGGAGAGCAGTACTTC.

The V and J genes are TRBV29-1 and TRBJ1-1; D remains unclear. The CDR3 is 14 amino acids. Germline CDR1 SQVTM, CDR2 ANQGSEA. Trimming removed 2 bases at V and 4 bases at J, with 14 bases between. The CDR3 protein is CSVEPPNSVTEAFF. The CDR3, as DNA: TGCAGCGTTGAACCTCCGAACTCAGTCACTGAAGCTTTCTTT.

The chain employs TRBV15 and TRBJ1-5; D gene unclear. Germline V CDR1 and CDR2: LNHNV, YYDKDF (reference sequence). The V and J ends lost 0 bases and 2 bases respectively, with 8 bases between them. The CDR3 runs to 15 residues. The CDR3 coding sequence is TGTGCCACCAGCAGAGAACCAAACGGCAATCAGCCCCAGCATTTT. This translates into CATSREPNGNQPQHF.

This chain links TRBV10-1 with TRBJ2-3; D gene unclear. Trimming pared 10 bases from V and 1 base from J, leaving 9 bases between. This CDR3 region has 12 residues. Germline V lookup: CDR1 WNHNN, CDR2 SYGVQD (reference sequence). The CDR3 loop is CATSGRTDTQYF. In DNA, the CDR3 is TGCGCCACCTCCGGCCGCACAGATACGCAGTATTTT.

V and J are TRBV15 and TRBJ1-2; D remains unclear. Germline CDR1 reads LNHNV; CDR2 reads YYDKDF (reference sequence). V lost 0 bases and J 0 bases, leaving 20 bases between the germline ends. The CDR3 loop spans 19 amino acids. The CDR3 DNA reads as TGTGCCACCAGCAGAGAAAGGAGAGGCAGAGAACCCTCTAACTATGGCTACACCTTC. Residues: CATSRERRGREPSNYGYTF. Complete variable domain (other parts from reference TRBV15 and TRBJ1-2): DAMVIQNPRYQVTQFGKPVTLSCSQTLNHNVMYWYQQKSSQAPKLLFHYYDKDFNNEADTPDNFQSRRPNTSFCFLDIRSPGLGDTAMYLCATSRERRGREPSNYGYTFGSGTRLTVV.

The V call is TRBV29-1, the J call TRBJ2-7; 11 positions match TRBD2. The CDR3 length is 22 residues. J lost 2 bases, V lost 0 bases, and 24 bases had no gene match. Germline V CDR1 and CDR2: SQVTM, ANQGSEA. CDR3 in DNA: TGCAGCGTTGAAGAAAGGGGAGGAATGGGGACTAGCGGTGGGTATGGAACCTACGAGCAGTACTTC. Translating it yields CSVEERGGMGTSGGYGTYEQYF.

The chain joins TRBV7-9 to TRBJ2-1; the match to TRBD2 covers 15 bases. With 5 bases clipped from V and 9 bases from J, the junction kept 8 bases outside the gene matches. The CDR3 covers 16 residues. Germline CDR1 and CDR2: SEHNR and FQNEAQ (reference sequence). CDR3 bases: TGTGCCAGCAGCCCGGGGACTAGCGGGAGGTCGAGTGAGCAGTTCTTC. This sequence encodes CASSPGTSGRSSEQFF. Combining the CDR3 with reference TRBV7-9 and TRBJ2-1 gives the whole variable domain DTGVSQNPRHKITKRGQNVTFRCDPISEHNRLYWYRQTLGQGPEFLTYFQNEAQLEKSRLLSDRFSAERPKGSFSTLEIQRTEQGDSAMYLCASSPGTSGRSSEQFFGPGTRLTVL.

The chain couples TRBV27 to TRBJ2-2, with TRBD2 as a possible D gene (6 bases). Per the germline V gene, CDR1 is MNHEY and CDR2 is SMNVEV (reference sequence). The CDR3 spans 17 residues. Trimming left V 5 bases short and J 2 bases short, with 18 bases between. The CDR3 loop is CASSPSWGDGNTGELFF. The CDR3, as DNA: TGTGCCAGCAGTCCATCGTGGGGGGACGGAAACACCGGGGAGCTGTTTTTT.

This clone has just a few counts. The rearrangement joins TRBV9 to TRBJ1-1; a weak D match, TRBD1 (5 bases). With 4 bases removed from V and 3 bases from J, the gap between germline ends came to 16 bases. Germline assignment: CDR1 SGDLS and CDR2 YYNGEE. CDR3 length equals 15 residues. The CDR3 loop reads CASSPSGSGDTEAFF. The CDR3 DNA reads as TGTGCCAGCAGCCCATCAGGGAGTGGAGACACTGAAGCTTTCTTT.

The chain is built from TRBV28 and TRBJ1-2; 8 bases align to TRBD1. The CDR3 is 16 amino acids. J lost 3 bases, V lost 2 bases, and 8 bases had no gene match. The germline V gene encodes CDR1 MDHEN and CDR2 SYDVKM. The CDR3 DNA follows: TGTGCCAGCAGTTTAGAACGGACAGGGAAGGACTATGGCTACACCTTC. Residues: CASSLERTGKDYGYTF.

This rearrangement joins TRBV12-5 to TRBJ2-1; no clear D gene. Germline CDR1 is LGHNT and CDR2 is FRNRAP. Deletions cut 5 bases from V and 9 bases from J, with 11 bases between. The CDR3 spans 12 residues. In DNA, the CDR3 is TGTGCTAGTGGTCCCACCCTAGGTGAGCAGTTCTTC. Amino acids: CASGPTLGEQFF.

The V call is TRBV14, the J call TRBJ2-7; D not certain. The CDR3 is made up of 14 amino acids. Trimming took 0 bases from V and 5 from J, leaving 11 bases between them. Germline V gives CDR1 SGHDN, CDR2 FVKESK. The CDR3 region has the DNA TGTGCCAGCAGCCAAGATCTGAAGCCAAACGAGCAGTACTTC. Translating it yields CASSQDLKPNEQYF.

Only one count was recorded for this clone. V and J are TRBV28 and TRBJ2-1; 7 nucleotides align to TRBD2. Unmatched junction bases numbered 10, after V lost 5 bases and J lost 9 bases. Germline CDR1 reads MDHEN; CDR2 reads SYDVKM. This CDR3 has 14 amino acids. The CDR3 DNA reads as TGTGCCAGCAGTCCGGATCGGGAGGTAGTTGAGCAGTTCTTC. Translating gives CASSPDREVVEQFF.